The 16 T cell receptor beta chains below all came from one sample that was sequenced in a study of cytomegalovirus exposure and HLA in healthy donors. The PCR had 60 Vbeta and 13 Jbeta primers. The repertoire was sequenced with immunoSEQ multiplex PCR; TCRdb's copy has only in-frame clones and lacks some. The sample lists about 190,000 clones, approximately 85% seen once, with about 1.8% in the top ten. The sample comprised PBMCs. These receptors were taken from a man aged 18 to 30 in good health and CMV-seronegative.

Here the CDR3 DNA reads TGTGCCAGCAGCCCCGGACAGGGTACCTACAATGAGCAGTTCTTC. The encoded protein is CASSPGQGTYNEQFF. The V gene is TRBV2, the J gene TRBJ2-1; the match to TRBD1 covers 8 bases. The CDR3 loop spans 15 amino acids. The germline V gene has CDR1 SNHLY and CDR2 FYNNEI. Germline trimming cut 6 bases from V and 2 bases from J; bases unmatched to any gene: 6.

In DNA, the CDR3 is TGTGCCAGCAGCCAAGGACAACAGCTGACCTACGAGCAGTACTTC. Translated, it gives CASSQGQQLTYEQYF. V usage is TRBV4-2 and J usage is TRBJ2-7, with no clear D. The V gene's germline CDR1 is LGHNA and CDR2 YNFKEQ. CDR3 length: 15 residues. Trimming cost V 1 base and J 2 bases, with 12 bases left between them.

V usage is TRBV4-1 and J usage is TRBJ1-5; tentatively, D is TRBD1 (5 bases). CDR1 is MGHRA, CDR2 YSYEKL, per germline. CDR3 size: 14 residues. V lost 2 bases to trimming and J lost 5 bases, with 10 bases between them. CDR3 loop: CASSQTTDHQPQHF. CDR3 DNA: TGCGCCAGCAGCCAAACGACAGACCATCAGCCCCAGCATTTT.

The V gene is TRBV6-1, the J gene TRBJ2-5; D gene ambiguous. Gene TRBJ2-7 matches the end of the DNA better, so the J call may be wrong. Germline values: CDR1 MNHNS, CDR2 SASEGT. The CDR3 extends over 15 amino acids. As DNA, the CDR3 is TGTGCCAGCAGTGGCAGAGGAAAGTTTCCCTACGAGCAGTACTTC. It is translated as CASSGRGKFPYEQYF.

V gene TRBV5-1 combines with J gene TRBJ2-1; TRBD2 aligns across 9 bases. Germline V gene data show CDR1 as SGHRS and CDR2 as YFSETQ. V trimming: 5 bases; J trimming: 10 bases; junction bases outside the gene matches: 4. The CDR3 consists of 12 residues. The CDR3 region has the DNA TGCGCCAGCAGGTCAGCGGGAGGCGAGCAGTTCTTC. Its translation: CASRSAGGEQFF.

The CDR3: CASSYKNTGELFF. CDR3 nucleotide sequence: TGTGCCAGCAGTTATAAGAACACCGGGGAGCTGTTTTTT. This chain joins TRBV27 and TRBJ2-2; D not resolved. This CDR3 contains 13 residues. Trimming took off 4 bases at V and 1 base at J, with 4 bases between the two ends. Germline loops: CDR1 MNHEY, CDR2 SMNVEV (reference sequence).

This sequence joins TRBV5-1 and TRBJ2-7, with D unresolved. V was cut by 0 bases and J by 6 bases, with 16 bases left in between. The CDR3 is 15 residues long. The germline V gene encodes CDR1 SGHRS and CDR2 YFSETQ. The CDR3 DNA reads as TGCGCCAGCAGCTTGGATAGCAGAACTGCCTCCGAGCAGTACTTC. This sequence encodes CASSLDSRTASEQYF.

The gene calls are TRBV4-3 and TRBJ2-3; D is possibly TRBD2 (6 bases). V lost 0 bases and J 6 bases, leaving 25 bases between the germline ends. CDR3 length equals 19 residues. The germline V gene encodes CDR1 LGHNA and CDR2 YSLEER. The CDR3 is CASSQDPYAYGEAVDTQYF. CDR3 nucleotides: TGCGCCAGCAGCCAAGATCCTTACGCCTACGGGGAGGCTGTTGATACGCAGTATTTT.

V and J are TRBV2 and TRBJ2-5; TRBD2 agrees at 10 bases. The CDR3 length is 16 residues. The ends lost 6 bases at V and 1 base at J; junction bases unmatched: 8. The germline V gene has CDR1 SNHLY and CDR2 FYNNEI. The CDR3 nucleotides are TGTGCCAGCAGCGCCTTTAGCGGGGGGTTCCAAGAGACCCAGTACTTC. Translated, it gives CASSAFSGGFQETQYF. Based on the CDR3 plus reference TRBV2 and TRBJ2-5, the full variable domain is EPEVTQTPSHQVTQMGQEVILRCVPISNHLYFYWYRQILGQKVEFLVSFYNNEISEKSEIFDDQFSVERPDGSNFTLKIRSTKLEDSAMYFCASSAFSGGFQETQYFGPGTRLLVL.

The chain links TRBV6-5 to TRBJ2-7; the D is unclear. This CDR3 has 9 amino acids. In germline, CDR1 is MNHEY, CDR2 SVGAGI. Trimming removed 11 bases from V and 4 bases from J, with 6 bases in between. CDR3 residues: CAVGYEQYF. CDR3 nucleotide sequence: TGTGCCGTCGGGTACGAGCAGTACTTC.

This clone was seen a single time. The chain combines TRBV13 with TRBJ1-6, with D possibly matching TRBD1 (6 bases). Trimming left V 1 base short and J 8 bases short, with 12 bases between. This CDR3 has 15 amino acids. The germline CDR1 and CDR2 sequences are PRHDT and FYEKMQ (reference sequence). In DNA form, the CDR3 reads TGTGCCAGCAGCTTAGCAGGCGGGGGCCATTCACCCCTCCACTTT. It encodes CASSLAGGGHSPLHF. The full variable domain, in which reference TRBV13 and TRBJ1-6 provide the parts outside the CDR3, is AAGVIQSPRHLIKEKRETATLKCYPIPRHDTVYWYQQGPGQDPQFLISFYEKMQSDKGSIPDRFSAQQFSDYHSELNMSSLELGDSALYFCASSLAGGGHSPLHFGNGTRLTVT.

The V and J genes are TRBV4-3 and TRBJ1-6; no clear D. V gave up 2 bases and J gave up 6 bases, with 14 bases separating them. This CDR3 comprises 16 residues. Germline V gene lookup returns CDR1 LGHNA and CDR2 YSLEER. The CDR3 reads CASSQHFGELNSPLHF. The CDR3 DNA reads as TGCGCCAGCAGCCAACATTTCGGAGAACTTAATTCACCCCTCCACTTT.

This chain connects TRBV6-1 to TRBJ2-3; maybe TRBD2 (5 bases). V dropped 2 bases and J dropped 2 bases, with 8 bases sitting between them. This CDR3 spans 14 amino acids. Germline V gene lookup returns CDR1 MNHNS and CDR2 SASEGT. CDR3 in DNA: TGTGCCAGCAGTGAACGGGGAAACACAGATACGCAGTATTTT. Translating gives CASSERGNTDTQYF.

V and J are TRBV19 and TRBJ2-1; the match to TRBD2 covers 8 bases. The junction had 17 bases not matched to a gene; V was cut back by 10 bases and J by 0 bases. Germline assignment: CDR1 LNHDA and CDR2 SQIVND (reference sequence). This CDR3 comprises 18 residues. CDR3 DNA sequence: TGTGCCACCCATCCGGGACTAGTTACCTGGGGCTCCTACAATGAGCAGTTCTTC. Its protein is CATHPGLVTWGSYNEQFF.

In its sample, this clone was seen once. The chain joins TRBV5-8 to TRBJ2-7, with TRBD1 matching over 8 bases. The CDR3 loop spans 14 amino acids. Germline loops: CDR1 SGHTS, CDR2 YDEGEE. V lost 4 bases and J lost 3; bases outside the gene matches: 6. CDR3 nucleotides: TGTGCCAGCAGCCGCCGGGACAGGTACTACGAGCAGTACTTC. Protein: CASSRRDRYYEQYF.

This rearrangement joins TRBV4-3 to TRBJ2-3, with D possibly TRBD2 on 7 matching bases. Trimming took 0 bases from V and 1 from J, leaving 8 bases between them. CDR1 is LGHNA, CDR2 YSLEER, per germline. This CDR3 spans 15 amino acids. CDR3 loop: CASSQEGGGTDTQYF. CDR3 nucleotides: TGCGCCAGCAGCCAAGAAGGGGGGGGCACAGATACGCAGTATTTT.